This T cell receptor beta chain came from a study of cytomegalovirus exposure and HLA in healthy donors. Study-wide results and caveats: The study dropped some indistinguishable V segments, TRBV6-2 and TRBV6-3 among them. There were a few CMV-associated chains whose specificity for CMV antigens was confirmed in vitro.

PCR used 60 Vbeta primers and 13 Jbeta primers. Clones were sequenced by immunoSEQ multiplex PCR, and TCRdb holds only the in-frame ones, with some missing. Among 200,000 or so clones listed, approximately 80% were seen once. Worth noting for this clone: Its antigen remains unidentified.

The germline gives CDR1 SGDLS, CDR2 YYNGEE. The CDR3 runs 14 residues. The V gene lost 2 bases and the J gene lost 0 bases, with 8 bases spanning the gap. The source of this sequence is a woman aged 18 to 35 in good health and CMV-seropositive. The V and J genes are TRBV9 and TRBJ2-5; no clear D gene. The sample consisted of PBMCs. The CDR3 is CASSVKRYQETQYF. The CDR3 DNA is TGTGCCAGCAGCGTCAAACGGTACCAAGAGACCCAGTACTTC.